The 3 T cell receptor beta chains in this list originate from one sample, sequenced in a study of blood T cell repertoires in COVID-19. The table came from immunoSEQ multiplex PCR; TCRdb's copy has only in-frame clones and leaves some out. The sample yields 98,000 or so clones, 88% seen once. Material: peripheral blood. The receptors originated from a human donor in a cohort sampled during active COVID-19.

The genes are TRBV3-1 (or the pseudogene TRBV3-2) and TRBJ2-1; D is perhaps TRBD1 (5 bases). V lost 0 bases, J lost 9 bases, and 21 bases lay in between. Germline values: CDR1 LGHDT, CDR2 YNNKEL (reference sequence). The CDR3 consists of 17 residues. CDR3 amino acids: CASSQDMTAKPLSEQFF. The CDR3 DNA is TGTGCCAGCAGCCAAGATATGACAGCAAAACCCCTCAGTGAGCAGTTCTTC.

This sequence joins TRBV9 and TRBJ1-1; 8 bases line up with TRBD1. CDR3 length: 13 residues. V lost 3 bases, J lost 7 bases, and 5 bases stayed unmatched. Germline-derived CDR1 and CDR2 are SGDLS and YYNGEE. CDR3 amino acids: CASSAGQGSEAFF. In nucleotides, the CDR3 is TGTGCCAGCAGCGCAGGACAGGGCAGTGAAGCTTTCTTT. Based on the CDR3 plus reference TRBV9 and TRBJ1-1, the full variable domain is DSGVTQTPKHLITATGQRVTLRCSPRSGDLSVYWYQQSLDQGLQFLIQYYNGEERAKGNILERFSAQQFPDLHSELNLSSLELGDSALYFCASSAGQGSEAFFGQGTRLTVV.

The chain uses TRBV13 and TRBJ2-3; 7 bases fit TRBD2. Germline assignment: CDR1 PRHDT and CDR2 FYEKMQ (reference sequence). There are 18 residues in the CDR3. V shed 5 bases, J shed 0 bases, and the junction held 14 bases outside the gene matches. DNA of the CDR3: TGTGCCAGCAGCACGGCGGGACTATTTACCCCTAGCACAGATACGCAGTATTTT. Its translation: CASSTAGLFTPSTDTQYF.